The sample holds a few counts of the clone carrying this T cell receptor beta chain. TCRdb reprocessed the RT-PCR reads with MiXCR, giving one entry per CDR3 protein. The sample yields about 540,000 distinct CDR3 sequences, approximately 22% seen once. This record belongs to a study of response to subunit inactivated influenza vaccine. Germline CDR1 is MGHRA and CDR2 is YSYEKL. This CDR3 contains 14 residues. With 4 bases removed from V and 3 bases from J, the gap between germline ends came to 13 bases. This same sample was also part of a study on T cells expressing NK-cell markers. That source reports: UMIs were included in TCR beta cDNA generated by 5'RACE template switching.

The chain employs TRBV4-1 and TRBJ2-7; no reliable D call. The sequencing here drew on CD4+ T cells sorted from PBMCs, taken about 11 days after vaccination. This receptor was identified in a man aged 45-65 years who received an inactivated influenza vaccine. DNA for the CDR3: TGCGCCAGCAGCCGGCAAACAACGGACTACGAGCAGTACTTC. Translating it yields CASSRQTTDYEQYF.